This T cell receptor (beta chain) was sequenced for a study of cytomegalovirus exposure and HLA in healthy donors (dated by TCRdb to 2017 to 2019). About the study as a whole: An earlier analysis of 587 of the donors reported under 300 Gb of sequence data and some 110 million unique TCR beta sequences obtained from some 170 million T cells. Rather than drawing on any new phenotypic data, the later analysis identified candidate immune exposures from TCR beta sequences and the way those sequences occurred across donors. An earlier analysis of some 500 of the donors applied high-throughput TCR beta sequencing to assess whether each TCR beta V gene segment acted as functional or pseudogenic. HLA typing included class I and class II loci at four-digit resolution. Typing coverage differed by locus: A, B, C, DRB1 and DQB1 were typed in roughly 620-630 donors, DQA1 in 522, DPA1 in approximately 600, and DPB1 in 472. Donor age, sex, ethnicity and CMV serostatus were compiled together with the repertoire data. Four to six DR-DQ haplotypes were handled as single units for association and clustering, since linkage in the cohort was strong. An early release covering roughly 580 HLA-typed donors comprised 300 to 350 gigabases of sequencing data and some 79 million unique TCR sequences. Along with the approximately 600-subject first cohort, a separate validation cohort of over a hundred different subjects was used. Genome-wide SNP genotypes for about three fifths of the roughly 670 donors were used in a later genetic analysis, which treated that subset as a discovery cohort. Using immunosequencing, the study profiled T cell repertoires from 666 subjects and related those repertoires to cytomegalovirus serostatus. The study combined high-throughput TCR immunosequencing, statistical association of individual TCRs with disease status, and machine learning to predict cytomegalovirus infection status. The genetic ancestry cluster associated with self-reported Caucasian donors included 81% of the approximately 400 genotyped donors. A later analysis re-analyzed previously published TCR beta repertoires from approximately 700 donors and added high-resolution HLA genotyping to study TCR occurrence patterns. The aim of the study was to test whether cataloging public T cell receptors could identify signatures of past pathogen exposure. Among approximately 370 genotyped donors of the cohort, an average of approximately 220,000 unique TCR beta nucleotide sequences was sequenced per donor, of which about 19% were non-productive. Every discovery cohort repertoire had been produced on one sequencing platform.

What the study reported, not specific to this receptor: An earlier analysis of 450 to 750 of the donors showed that most TCR beta V segments appeared in productive rearrangements either about 87% or about 30% of the time, which broadly matched IMGT annotations. Across donors, most TCR sequences were observed very rarely, whereas some public TCRs were present in many individuals. An association between a missense DCLRE1C variant and V-gene and J-gene trimming of TCR beta chains was found in a later genetic analysis and replicated in an independent cohort. The sequencing pipeline was judged likely to have produced a cluster of highly shared sequence variants as a technical artifact. HLA typing was unavailable for some donors at each locus, so association tests used only the typed subset. Cytomegalovirus status was reported to be diagnosed by the classifier with high specificity and sensitivity in both the original and validation cohorts. According to a later analysis, most CMV-associated TCR beta chains appeared to be HLA-restricted, and the HLA associations seemed to be driven largely by CMV exposure. Seventeen rarely observed V segments, including chromosome 9 orphons, were excluded from the earlier analysis of about 500 of the donors because counts were too low. A few of the identified cytomegalovirus-associated TCR beta chains were confirmed in vitro to be specific for cytomegalovirus antigens. Strong co-occurrence of HLA alleles, especially DR and DQ, made assigning TCR associations to individual alleles difficult. Specific HLA alleles were associated with roughly 16,000 TCR beta sequences at a false discovery rate of 0.05 in a later analysis. A later analysis found that HLA-associated TCR beta chains were more clonally expanded and had lower generation probabilities than equally common non-associated chains. The presence/absence analyses assumed that sequencing depth was roughly uniform across donors, and that assumption may not be true. A further reported finding was that TCR beta sequences accurately predicted the HLA-A and HLA-B alleles for most subjects in the first cohort. CMV serostatus was the only immune exposure information available for the cohort. Compared with the 666-donor mean, donors in an Asian-associated ancestry cluster had fewer N-insertions in productive TCRs, according to a later genetic analysis. According to a later analysis, parvovirus B19, influenza, CMV and Epstein-Barr virus appeared linked to several top co-occurrence clusters. According to the authors, the approach could potentially be generalized to other disease states and immunological phenotypes. Some IMGT-functional V segments, including TRBV6-2 and TRBV6-3, could not be told apart with the 87-base-pair reads, so those segments were excluded. A later analysis found that TCR association rates varied across HLA loci, with DRB1 alleles showing the most associated TCRs and HLA-C alleles the fewest. Linkage disequilibrium might explain the correlated functional status among segregating V segments, but an unknown experimental factor could not be excluded. The study listed approximately 150 TCR beta chains as associated with cytomegalovirus. The cohort was sequenced for TCR beta chains only, and without alpha or paired-chain data the features that could be detected were limited.

Receptor amplification or capture employed the immunoSEQ multiplex PCR assay. A mixture of 60 forward primers for TCR Vbeta segments and 13 reverse primers for TCR Jbeta segments was used in the multiplex PCR. The CDR3 region of rearranged TCR beta genes was amplified from genomic DNA by a multiplex PCR assay. Amplified TCR beta libraries were sequenced as 87-base-pair reads on the Illumina HiSeq System. In the authors' own workflow: A later analysis counted tens of millions of unique TCR beta chains across the 666 repertoires, and about 10 million of these chains were shared by at least two donors. A nearest-neighbor algorithm error-corrected the raw reads and collapsed the reads into unique sequences, merging closely related sequences to remove PCR and sequencing errors. CDR3 sequences were aligned to IMGT reference sequences to assign V, D and J gene segments. Each retained sequence needed at least a six-nucleotide match to both a V gene segment and a J gene segment. Rearrangements were called productive when the CDR3 lacked stop codons and stayed in frame with V and J; all others were non-productive. Following IMGT convention, CDR3 was defined as the stretch from the second conserved V-encoded cysteine to the conserved J-encoded phenylalanine. The earlier analysis of 587 of the donors excluded sequences that lacked an unambiguous match to a single V gene segment. In an earlier analysis of roughly 600 of the donors, a V segment was called functional when productive rearrangements were above 56.7%, and segregating when the standard deviation between donors exceeded 5%. A statistical classification framework was built to diagnose cytomegalovirus status from the catalog of TCR beta chain sequences. V and J gene assignment, in a later analysis, came from comparing TCR nucleotide sequences with IMGT/GENE-DB human TR gene sequences. The TCRdist pipeline was used in a later analysis to assign CDR3 sequences and most-parsimonious VDJ recombination scenarios. A later analysis defined each TCR beta chain by its CDR3 amino acid sequence plus V-gene family, and excluded reads lacking a unique V-gene family. In a later analysis, 500 to 700 highly shared, low-generation-probability nucleotide sequences were removed to address suspected cross-contamination and a sequencing artifact. In a later analysis, a clonal expansion index for each public chain was calculated from normalized within-repertoire ranks of inferred template counts. Generation probabilities in a later analysis came from a VDJ recombination model fitted to out-of-frame rearrangements, and those results were checked against IGoR. In a later analysis, TCR-TCR, TCR-HLA and TCR-CMV co-occurrence was scored with hypergeometric tests, and a repertoire-size bias correction was applied to TCR pairs. In a later analysis, false discovery rates were estimated by permuting HLA or CMV assignments 20 times. In a later analysis, co-occurring TCRs were grouped using DBSCAN, with TCRdist sequence similarity added in when clustering inside HLA-allele-positive subsets. Repertoires with fewer than 30,000 or more than 120,000 public chains were left out of co-occurrence clustering, as were about 5 repertoires with anomalous nucleotide sharing. In TCRdb, the immuneACCESS table is reduced to in-frame sequences with V and J assigned. These tables do not hold every clone; where another copy was compared, an unresolved V gene accounts for under half, and the others remain unexplained. D and trimming come from the DNA, and the V and J calls and clone size come from that table. For this sample the table gives about 200,000 clones, of which around 80% were detected only once. The biggest ten clones account for about 4.4% of the sample.

Looking up the germline V gene yields CDR1 ENHRY and CDR2 SYGVKD. V is clipped by 4 bases and J by 0 bases, and the sequence between their germline boundaries is 12 bases long. From the cysteine up to the phenylalanine, the CDR3 has a length of 15 residues. The DNA shown is the 45-base CDR3, in frame from base 1. The cohort consisted of 600 or so healthy bone marrow donors. At the time of sampling, all cohort members were nominally healthy, though unrecorded immune exposures were likely present. The donor was CMV seropositive and was included in the group of 270 or so seropositive cohort members. Each donor provided a peripheral blood sample, and peripheral blood mononuclear cells were used for TCR beta sequencing. The Qiagen DNeasy Blood Extraction Kit was used to extract genomic DNA from the blood cell samples. In regard to this clone: The antigen this receptor binds is unknown. No much larger clonotype is one base removed from it; base qualities were not supplied.

Sequenced: PBMCs. The chain was built from TRBV10-3 and TRBJ1-2; TRBD1 could be the D gene, as 6 bases match. This sequence was found in a woman in her twenties or thirties in good health and CMV-seropositive. The encoded CDR3 is CAISGKQGANYGYTF. The nucleotides read TGTGCCATCAGTGGTAAACAGGGAGCTAACTATGGCTACACCTTC.